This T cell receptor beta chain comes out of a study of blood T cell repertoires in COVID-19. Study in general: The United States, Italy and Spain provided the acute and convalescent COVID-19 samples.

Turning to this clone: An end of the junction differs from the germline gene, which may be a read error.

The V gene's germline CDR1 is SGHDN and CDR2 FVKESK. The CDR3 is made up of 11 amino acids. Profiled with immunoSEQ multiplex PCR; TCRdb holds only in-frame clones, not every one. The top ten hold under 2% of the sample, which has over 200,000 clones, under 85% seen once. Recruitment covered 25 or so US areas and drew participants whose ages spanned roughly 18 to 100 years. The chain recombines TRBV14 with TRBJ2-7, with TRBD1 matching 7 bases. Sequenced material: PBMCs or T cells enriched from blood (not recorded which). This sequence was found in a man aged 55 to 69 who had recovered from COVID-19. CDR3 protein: CASSDDRVLDF. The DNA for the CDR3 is TGTGCCAGCAGCGACGACAGGGTCCTCGACTTC.